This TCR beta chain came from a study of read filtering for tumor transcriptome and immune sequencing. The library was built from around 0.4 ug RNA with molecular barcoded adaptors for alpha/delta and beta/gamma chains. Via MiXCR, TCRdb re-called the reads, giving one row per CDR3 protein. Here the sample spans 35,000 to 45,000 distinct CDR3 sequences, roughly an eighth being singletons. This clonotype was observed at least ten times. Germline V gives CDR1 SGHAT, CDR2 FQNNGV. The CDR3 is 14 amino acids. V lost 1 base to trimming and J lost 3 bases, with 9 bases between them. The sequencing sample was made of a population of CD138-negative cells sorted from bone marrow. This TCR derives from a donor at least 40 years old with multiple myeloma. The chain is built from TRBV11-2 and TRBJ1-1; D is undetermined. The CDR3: CASSLGREDTEAFF. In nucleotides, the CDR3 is TGTGCCAGCAGCTTAGGGCGGGAGGACACTGAAGCTTTCTTT.